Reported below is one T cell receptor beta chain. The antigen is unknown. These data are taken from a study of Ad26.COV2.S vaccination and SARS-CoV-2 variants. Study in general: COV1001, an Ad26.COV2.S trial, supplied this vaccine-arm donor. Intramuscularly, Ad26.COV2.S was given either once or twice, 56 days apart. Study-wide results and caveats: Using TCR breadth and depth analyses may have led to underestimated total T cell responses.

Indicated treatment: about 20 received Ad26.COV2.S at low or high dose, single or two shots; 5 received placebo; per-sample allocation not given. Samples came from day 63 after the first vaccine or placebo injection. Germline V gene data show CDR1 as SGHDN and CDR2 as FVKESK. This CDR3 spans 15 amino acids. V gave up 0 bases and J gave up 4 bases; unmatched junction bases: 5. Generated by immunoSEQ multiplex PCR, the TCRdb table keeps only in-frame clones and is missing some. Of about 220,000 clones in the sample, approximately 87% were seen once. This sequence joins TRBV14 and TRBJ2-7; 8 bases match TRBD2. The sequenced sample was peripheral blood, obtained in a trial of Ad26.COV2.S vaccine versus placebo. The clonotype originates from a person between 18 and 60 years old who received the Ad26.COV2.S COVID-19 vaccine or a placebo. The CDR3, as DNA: TGTGCCAGCAGCCAAGACAGCGGGAGTTATTACGAGCAGTACTTC. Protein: CASSQDSGSYYEQYF.